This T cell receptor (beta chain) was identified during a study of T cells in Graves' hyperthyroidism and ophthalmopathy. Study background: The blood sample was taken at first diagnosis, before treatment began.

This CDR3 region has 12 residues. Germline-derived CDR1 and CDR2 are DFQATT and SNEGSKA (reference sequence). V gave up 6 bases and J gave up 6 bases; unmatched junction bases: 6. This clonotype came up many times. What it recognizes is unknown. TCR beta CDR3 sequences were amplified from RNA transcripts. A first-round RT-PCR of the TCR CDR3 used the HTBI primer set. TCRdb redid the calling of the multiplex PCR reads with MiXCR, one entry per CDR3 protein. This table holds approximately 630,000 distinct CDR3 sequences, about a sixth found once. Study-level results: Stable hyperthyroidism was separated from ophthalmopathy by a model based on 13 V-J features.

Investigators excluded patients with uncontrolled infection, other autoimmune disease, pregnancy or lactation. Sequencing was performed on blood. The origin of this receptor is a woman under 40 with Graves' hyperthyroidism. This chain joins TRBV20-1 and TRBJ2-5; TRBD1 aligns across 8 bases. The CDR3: CSAQTGVKTQYF. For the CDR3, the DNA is TGCAGTGCCCAGACAGGGGTTAAGACCCAGTACTTC.